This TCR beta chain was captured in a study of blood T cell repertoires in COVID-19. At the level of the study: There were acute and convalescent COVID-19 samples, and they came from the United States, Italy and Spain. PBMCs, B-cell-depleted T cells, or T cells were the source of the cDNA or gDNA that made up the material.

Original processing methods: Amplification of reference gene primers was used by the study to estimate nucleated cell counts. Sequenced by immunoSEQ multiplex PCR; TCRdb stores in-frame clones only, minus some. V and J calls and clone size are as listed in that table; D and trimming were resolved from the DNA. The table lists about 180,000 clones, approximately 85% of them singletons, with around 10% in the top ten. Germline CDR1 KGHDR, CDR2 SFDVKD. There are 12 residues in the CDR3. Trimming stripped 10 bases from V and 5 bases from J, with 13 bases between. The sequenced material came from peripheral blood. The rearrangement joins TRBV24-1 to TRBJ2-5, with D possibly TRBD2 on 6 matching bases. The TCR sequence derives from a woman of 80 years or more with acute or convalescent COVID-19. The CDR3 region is CATQGGGETQYF. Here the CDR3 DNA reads TGTGCCACTCAGGGAGGAGGGGAGACCCAGTACTTC.